These T cell receptor beta chains were read from a single sample in a study of read filtering for tumor transcriptome and immune sequencing. TCRdb independently ran MiXCR on the reads; one entry per CDR3 protein. Among about 86,000 distinct CDR3 sequences, about 12% were seen once, and the ten largest hold under 15%. Sequenced material: a population of CD138-negative cells sorted from bone marrow. All receptors derive from a donor at least 40 years old with multiple myeloma. CDR3s leave out the opening cysteine and the closing phenylalanine or tryptophan. The size of a clone is reported for some rows only, either as once, few or many, or as a class for expanded clones.

J: TRBJ2-3
V: TRBV20-1
size: many
CDR3: SARLSGTDTQY

J: TRBJ1-5
V: TRBV20-1
size: -
CDR3: SASSPGGNQPQH

J: TRBJ1-3
V: TRBV28
size: many
CDR3: ASSPGGAASGNTIY

J: TRBJ2-1
V: TRBV18
size: few
CDR3: ASSPGRDNEQF

J: TRBJ2-2
V: TRBV29-1
size: many
CDR3: SVIRELNTGELF

J: TRBJ2-2
V: TRBV7-9
size: many
CDR3: ASSLEDRELF

J: TRBJ2-1
V: TRBV5-1
size: many
CDR3: ASTRETYNEQF

J: TRBJ2-6
V: TRBV19
size: -
CDR3: ASSAGQGRWGANVLT

J: TRBJ2-7
V: TRBV29-1
size: many
CDR3: SVGARFRDGVYEQY

J: TRBJ2-1
V: TRBV6-2/TRBV6-3
size: many
CDR3: ASLLSALPNEQF

J: TRBJ1-5
V: TRBV18
size: many
CDR3: ASSPRGGFSNQPQH

J: TRBJ2-1
V: TRBV20-1
size: many
CDR3: SARIAGVVNEQF

J: TRBJ2-1
V: TRBV7-9
size: -
CDR3: VSSSPRRSSYNEQF

J: TRBJ2-5
V: TRBV7-9
size: many
CDR3: ASSLAVQQETQY

J: TRBJ2-3
V: TRBV7-9
size: many
CDR3: ASSLAVDTQY

J: TRBJ1-2
V: TRBV20-1
size: many
CDR3: SARLLGLNYGYT

J: TRBJ1-2
V: TRBV11-3
size: many
CDR3: ASSLRGYNGYT

J: TRBJ1-5
V: TRBV5-8
size: many
CDR3: ASNPRWGYSNQPQH

J: TRBJ2-2
V: TRBV5-6
size: many
CDR3: ASRKMTGTGSTGELF

J: TRBJ1-1
V: TRBV25-1
size: many
CDR3: ATKGGIRAEAF

J: TRBJ2-1
V: TRBV19
size: many
CDR3: ASTQGQGFGEQF

J: TRBJ2-7
V: TRBV15
size: many
CDR3: ATSRDYSGYEQY

J: TRBJ1-4
V: TRBV21-1
size: many
CDR3: ASSIRDGLEKLF

J: TRBJ2-6
V: TRBV28
size: many
CDR3: ASSTTGSGANVLT

J: TRBJ2-2
V: TRBV9
size: -
CDR3: ASTSGRTGELF

J: TRBJ2-7
V: TRBV28
size: -
CDR3: ASIRAGTSGAYEQY

J: TRBJ2-7
V: TRBV30
size: many
CDR3: AWSLTYEQY

J: TRBJ1-2
V: TRBV30
size: many
CDR3: AWSAQGLDYGYT

J: TRBJ1-5
V: TRBV28
size: many
CDR3: ASSLLNQPQH